The T cell receptor beta chain under discussion was sequenced for a study of blood T cell repertoires in COVID-19. This CDR3 spans 14 amino acids. The V gene lost 0 bases and the J gene lost 1 base, with 7 bases spanning the gap. Germline V gives CDR1 SGDLS, CDR2 YYNGEE. In the original analysis: Reference gene primer amplification in the assay estimated nucleated cell counts. The method was immunoSEQ multiplex PCR; TCRdb's version includes in-frame clones alone and lacks a portion of them. V and J calls and clone size are those listed in that table; D and trimming were worked out from the DNA. The sample has 150,000 or so clones; roughly 90% are singletons. In the case of this clone: The same CDR3 is also encoded by other DNA sequences in this sample.

V is TRBV9 and J is TRBJ1-2; D perhaps matches TRBD1 (5 bases). The sample consisted of PBMCs or T cells enriched from blood (not recorded which). The TCR originated in a human donor with acute COVID-19. The donor label of this sample is uncertain. The CDR3 region has the DNA TGTGCCAGCAGCGTAGGGCAGGGTAACTATGGCTACACCTTC. Its translation: CASSVGQGNYGYTF.